This T cell receptor (beta chain) was retrieved from a study of post-analysis software for immune sequencing data. Whole-study findings and limits: The study found TRBV5-6, TRBV5-1 and TRBV20-1 among 5 or 6 TRBV segments more frequent in patients than controls. Versus controls, multiple sclerosis patients showed significantly lower diversity (normalized Chao1).

The CDR3 is 15 amino acids. V lost 6 bases, J lost 3 bases, and 14 bases lay in between. In regard to this clonotype: Its antigen is not identified.

cDNA libraries for TCR beta contained unique molecular identifiers. TCRdb used MiXCR to reprocess the PCR reads, holding one entry per CDR3 protein. In the table there are hundreds of thousands of distinct CDR3 sequences, under 70% of which are singletons. This receptor was obtained from a girl under 18 with multiple sclerosis. The gene calls are TRBV12-3 or TRBV12-4 and TRBJ1-4; D is unclear. The specimen was blood. DNA for the CDR3: TGTGCCAGCAGCCAGTCTAGAGGTCCTAATGAAAAACTGTTTTTT. Its protein is CASSQSRGPNEKLFF.